This T cell receptor beta chain was retrieved from a study of blood T cell repertoires in COVID-19. Study-level background: COVID-19 samples collected from the United States, Italy and Spain covered acute and convalescent phases. Sources were T cells, B-cell-depleted T cells, or PBMCs; the material itself was cDNA or gDNA.

The CDR3 runs 13 residues. With V trimmed by 4 bases and J by 8 bases, 5 bases remained unmatched. Germline V gives CDR1 SGHRS, CDR2 YFSETQ. Seattle participants joined during active infection and were tracked over time. Authors' methods: Reference gene primers were amplified, and this amplification served to estimate nucleated cell counts. Measured with immunoSEQ multiplex PCR; TCRdb has only the in-frame clones, and not every one. Clone size and the V and J calls come from that table; the DNA yielded D and trimming. Of about 160,000 clones in the sample, roughly 89% were seen once. The sequenced sample was peripheral blood. The TCR sequence derives from a woman between 65 and 79 years old with COVID-19, enrolled during active disease. V gene TRBV5-1 combines with J gene TRBJ1-2; 10 bases match TRBD1. CDR3 in amino acids: CASSDGTGVGYTF. CDR3 bases: TGCGCCAGCAGCGATGGGACAGGGGTCGGCTACACCTTC.